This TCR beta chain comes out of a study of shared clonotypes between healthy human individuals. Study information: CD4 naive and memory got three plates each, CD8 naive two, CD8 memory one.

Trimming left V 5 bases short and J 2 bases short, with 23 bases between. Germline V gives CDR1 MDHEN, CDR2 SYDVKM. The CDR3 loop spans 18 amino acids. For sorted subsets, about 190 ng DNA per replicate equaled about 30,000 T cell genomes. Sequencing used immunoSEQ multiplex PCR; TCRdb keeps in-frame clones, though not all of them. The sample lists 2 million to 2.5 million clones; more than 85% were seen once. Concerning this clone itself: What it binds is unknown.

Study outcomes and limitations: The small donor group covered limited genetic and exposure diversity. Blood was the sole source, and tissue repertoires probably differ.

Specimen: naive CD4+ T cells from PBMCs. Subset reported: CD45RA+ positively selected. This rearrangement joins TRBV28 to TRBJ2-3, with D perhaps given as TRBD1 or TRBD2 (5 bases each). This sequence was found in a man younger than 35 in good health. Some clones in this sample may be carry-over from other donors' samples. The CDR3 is CASSPLWFRDLNTDTQYF. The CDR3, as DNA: TGTGCCAGCAGTCCTTTGTGGTTCCGGGACCTTAACACAGATACGCAGTATTTT.